The text below deals with one TCR beta chain. Its antigen is not known. The data originate from a study of blood T cells in healthy people across ages. The overall study: Per every two T cells, about one barcoded beta molecule was captured by template switching. Whole-study results and caveats: Diversity of TCR beta per million T cells declined in a roughly linear way with age. When one million T cells were used, diversity estimates were thought to be underestimates.

For the second PCR, which ran for 7 to 11 cycles, a sample-barcoded 5' primer and a J-beta primer mix were used. TCRdb re-called the 5' RACE reads with MiXCR, one entry per CDR3 protein. The sample lists nearly 800,000 distinct CDR3 sequences; 25% were seen once. CDR3 length: 15 amino acids. From germline, CDR1 is MGHRA and CDR2 YSYEKL. V lost 0 bases to trimming and J lost 8 bases, with 13 bases between them. These sequences were also reported in another study, on T cells of mothers and their children. That study adds: Sequencing got over 9.5 million TCR beta CDR3 reads from each mother and approximately 3 million from each child.

This clonotype was sampled from a boy aged 5 to 17 in good health. The sequencing input was blood. J is TRBJ1-4 and V is TRBV4-1; D might be TRBD1 (6 bases). CDR3 nucleotide sequence: TGCGCCAGCAGCCAAGAGGGGGCGCGGGAGGAAAAACTGTTTTTT. It specifies CASSQEGAREEKLFF.